These 13 T cell receptor beta chains originate from one sample sequenced in a study of blood T cells in healthy people across ages. A second PCR, run for about 6 to 11 cycles, used a sample-barcoded 5' primer plus a J-beta primer mix. TCRdb analysed the 5' RACE reads with MiXCR anew, one entry per CDR3 protein. This table has over a million distinct CDR3 sequences, about 42% appearing once. Source material: blood. The receptors derive from a woman aged 18-35 years in good health.

This rearrangement joins TRBV5-6 to TRBJ2-1; D is ambiguous. Per the germline V gene, CDR1 is SGHDT and CDR2 is YYEEEE. Trimming pared 0 bases from V and 5 bases from J, leaving 15 bases between. The CDR3 has 16 residues. The DNA for the CDR3 is TGTGCCAGCAGCTTGGCGATTAAAGCTGGGGACAATGAGCAGTTCTTC. Amino acid sequence: CASSLAIKAGDNEQFF.

This chain uses TRBV6-1 with TRBJ2-3; D call uncertain. The CDR3 loop spans 13 amino acids. Germline V gene lookup returns CDR1 MNHNS and CDR2 SASEGT. Trimming left V 5 bases short and J 7 bases short, with 13 bases between. The CDR3 DNA sequence: TGTGCCAGCAGTTCCAAACCCGGAAATACGCAGTATTTT. This encodes CASSSKPGNTQYF.

This clonotype was picked up many times. The chain couples TRBV12-3 or TRBV12-4 to TRBJ2-1; 10 bases are shared with TRBD2. The CDR3 consists of 11 residues. The CDR3 region has the DNA TGTGCTAGCGGGGGGTACAATGAGCAGTTCTTC. Amino acid sequence: CASGGYNEQFF.

For this clonotype: Mismatch with germline at one junction end may stem from a read error. V is TRBV6-1 and J is TRBJ2-4; TRBD2 might be the D (5 bases). The last part of the DNA fits TRBJ2-7 better; the J call may be wrong. This CDR3 region has 15 residues. Germline lookup yields CDR1 MNHNS and CDR2 SASEGT. CDR3 region: CTSSEAQRGFYEQYF. The CDR3 nucleotides read TGTACCAGCAGTGAAGCGCAACGAGGGTTCTACGAGCAGTACTTC.

As regards this clonotype: One junction end does not reproduce the germline sequence, and a read error may be involved. The rearrangement uses TRBV6-1 and TRBJ2-3; D ambiguous. Germline V gene sequence: CDR1 MNHNS, CDR2 SASEGT. This CDR3 is 14 amino acids long. This CDR3 reads CASREGRGTDTQYF. CDR3 coding DNA: TGTGCCAGCAGGGAAGGGCGAGGCACAGATACGCAGTATTTT.

This clonotype came up a few times. CDR3 DNA sequence: TGTGCCAGCAGCTTGGACTCTAGCGATCCAATAAACTACAATGAGCAGTTCTTC. It yields the protein CASSLDSSDPINYNEQFF. The rearrangement joins TRBV5-5 to TRBJ2-1; the D gene is possibly TRBD2 (6 bases). Trimming pared 0 bases from V and 3 bases from J, leaving 19 bases between. The CDR3 has 18 amino acids. CDR1 and CDR2 from the germline V gene are SGHKS and YYEKEE (reference sequence). The whole variable domain, remainder taken from reference TRBV5-5 and TRBJ2-1, is DAGVTQSPTHLIKTRGQQVTLRCSPISGHKSVSWYQQVLGQGPQFIFQYYEKEERGRGNFPDRFSARQFPNYSSELNVNALLLGDSALYLCASSLDSSDPINYNEQFFGPGTRLTVL.

Only one count was recorded for this clonotype. The chain joins TRBV27 to TRBJ2-7; D remains ambiguous. Trimming cost V 6 bases and J 7 bases, with 16 bases left between them. Germline loops: CDR1 MNHEY, CDR2 SMNVEV (reference sequence). The CDR3 is made up of 13 amino acids. The CDR3, as DNA: TGTGCCAGCAGCCGCCGGGCGAACAATGAGCAGTACTTC. Encoded protein: CASSRRANNEQYF.

The chain has TRBV28 and TRBJ1-2, with 7 bases aligning to TRBD1. Germline V gene lookup returns CDR1 MDHEN and CDR2 SYDVKM. The CDR3 loop spans 14 amino acids. J gave up 0 bases and V 7 bases, and 5 bases lay outside the gene matches. The CDR3 sequence: CASTNRGANYGYTF. The CDR3 nucleotides are TGTGCCAGCACAAACAGGGGTGCTAACTATGGCTACACCTTC.

Worth noting for this clonotype: One end of the junction is discordant with germline, which a read error may explain. The rearrangement joins TRBV4-3 to TRBJ1-2; no definite D call. The CDR3 extends over 15 amino acids. Germline V CDR1 and CDR2: LGHNA, YSLEER. The CDR3 DNA follows: TGCGCCAGCAGCCAAGACAGGACTTCCATAAATGGCCACACCTTC. Residues: CASSQDRTSINGHTF.

This clonotype was seen only once. The chain employs TRBV7-2 and TRBJ2-7; TRBD2 might be the D (7 bases). V lost 5 bases, J lost 7 bases, and 24 bases lay in between. The CDR3 loop spans 16 amino acids. Germline CDR1 SGHTA, CDR2 FQGNSA. The CDR3 bases are TGTGCCAGCAGCAAACAAGTGAGGGGGGGGAACAATGAGCAGTACTTC. Encoded protein: CASSKQVRGGNNEQYF.

CDR3 region: CSVAGKGGTDTQYF. The CDR3 DNA sequence: TGCAGCGTTGCCGGGAAGGGGGGCACAGATACGCAGTATTTT. J is TRBJ2-3 and V is TRBV29-1; the D gene is possibly TRBD1 (6 bases). Germline-derived CDR1 and CDR2 are SQVTM and ANQGSEA. Trimming stripped 4 bases from V and 1 base from J, with 12 bases between. This CDR3 comprises 14 residues.

The chain is built from TRBV9 and TRBJ2-1; D call uncertain. The CDR3 has 14 residues. The ends were cut back, 0 bases at V and 9 bases at J, with 13 bases in the middle. CDR1 SGDLS and CDR2 YYNGEE come from the germline V gene. For the CDR3, the DNA is TGTGCCAGCAGCGTAGCTGGAAGGGAAACTGAGCAGTTCTTC. It specifies CASSVAGRETEQFF. The variable domain in full, completed from reference TRBV9 and TRBJ2-1, reads DSGVTQTPKHLITATGQRVTLRCSPRSGDLSVYWYQQSLDQGLQFLIQYYNGEERAKGNILERFSAQQFPDLHSELNLSSLELGDSALYFCASSVAGRETEQFFGPGTRLTVL.

The chain recombines TRBV3-1 with TRBJ1-2; unclear D gene. CDR1 LGHDT and CDR2 YNNKEL come from the germline V gene (reference sequence). The CDR3 has 17 amino acids. The V and J ends lost 1 base and 4 bases respectively, with 19 bases between them. The CDR3 region is CASSQGYGRGAGYGYTF. CDR3 sequence (DNA): TGTGCCAGCAGCCAAGGATACGGGCGGGGTGCGGGCTATGGCTACACCTTC.